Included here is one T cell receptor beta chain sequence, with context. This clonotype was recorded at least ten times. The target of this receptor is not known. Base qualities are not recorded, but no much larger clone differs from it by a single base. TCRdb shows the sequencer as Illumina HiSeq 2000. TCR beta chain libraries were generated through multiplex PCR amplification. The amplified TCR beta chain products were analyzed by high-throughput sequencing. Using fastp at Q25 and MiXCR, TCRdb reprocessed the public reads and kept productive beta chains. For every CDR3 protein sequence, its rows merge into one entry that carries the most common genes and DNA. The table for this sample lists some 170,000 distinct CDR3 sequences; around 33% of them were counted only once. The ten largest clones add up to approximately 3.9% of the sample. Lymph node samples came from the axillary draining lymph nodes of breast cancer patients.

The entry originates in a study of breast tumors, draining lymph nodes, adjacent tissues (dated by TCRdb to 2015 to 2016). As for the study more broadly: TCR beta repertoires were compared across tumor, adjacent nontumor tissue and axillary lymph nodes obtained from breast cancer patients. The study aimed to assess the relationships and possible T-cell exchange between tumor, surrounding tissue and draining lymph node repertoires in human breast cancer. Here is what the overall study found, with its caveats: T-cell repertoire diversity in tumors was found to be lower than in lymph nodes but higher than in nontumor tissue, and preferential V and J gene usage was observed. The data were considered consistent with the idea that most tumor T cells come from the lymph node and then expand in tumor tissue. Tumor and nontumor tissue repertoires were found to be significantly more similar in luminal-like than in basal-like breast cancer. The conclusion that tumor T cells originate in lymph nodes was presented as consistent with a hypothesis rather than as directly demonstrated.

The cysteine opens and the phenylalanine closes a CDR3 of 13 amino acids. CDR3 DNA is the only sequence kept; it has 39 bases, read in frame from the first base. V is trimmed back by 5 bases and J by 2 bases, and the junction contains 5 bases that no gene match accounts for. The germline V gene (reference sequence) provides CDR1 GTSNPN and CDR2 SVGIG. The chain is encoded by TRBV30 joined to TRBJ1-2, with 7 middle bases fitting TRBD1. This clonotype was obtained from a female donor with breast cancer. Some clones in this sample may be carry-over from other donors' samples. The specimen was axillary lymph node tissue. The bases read TGTGCCTGGGAGGGACAGATAAACTATGGCTACACCTTC. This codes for CAWEGQINYGYTF.